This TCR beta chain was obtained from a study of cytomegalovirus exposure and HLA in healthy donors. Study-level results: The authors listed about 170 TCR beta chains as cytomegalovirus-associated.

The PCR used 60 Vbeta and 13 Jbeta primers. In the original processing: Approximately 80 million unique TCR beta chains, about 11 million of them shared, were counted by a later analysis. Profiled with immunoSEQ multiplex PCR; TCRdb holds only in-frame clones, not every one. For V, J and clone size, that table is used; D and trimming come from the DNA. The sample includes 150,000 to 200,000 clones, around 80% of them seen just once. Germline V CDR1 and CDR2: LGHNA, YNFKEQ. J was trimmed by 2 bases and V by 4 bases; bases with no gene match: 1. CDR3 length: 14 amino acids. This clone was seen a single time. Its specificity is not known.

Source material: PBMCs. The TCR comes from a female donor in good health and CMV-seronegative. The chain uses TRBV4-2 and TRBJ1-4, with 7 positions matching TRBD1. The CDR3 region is CASSLTGTNEKLFF. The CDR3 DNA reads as TGTGCCAGCAGCCTGACAGGGACTAATGAAAAACTGTTTTTT.